These 32 T cell receptor beta chains came from one sample sequenced in a study of blood T cell repertoires in COVID-19. TCRdb's copy holds only in-frame clones and misses some; the assay was immunoSEQ multiplex PCR. The data hold roughly 400,000 clones, with about 90% observed a single time. The sample was PBMCs or T cells enriched from blood (not recorded which). The receptor source for this set is a woman aged 25 to 39 who had recovered from COVID-19.

The chain couples TRBV7-9 to TRBJ1-1, with no clear D. V lost 5 bases to trimming and J lost 4 bases, with 20 bases between them. The length of the CDR3 is 16 residues. Germline V gene lookup returns CDR1 SEHNR and CDR2 FQNEAQ (reference sequence). The DNA for the CDR3 is TGTGCCAGCAGCCCGAGGTTCTTTTATTCGGGCACTGAAGCTTTCTTT. This encodes CASSPRFFYSGTEAFF.

The chain recombines TRBV6-5 with TRBJ2-1; no definite D call. The CDR3 consists of 13 residues. Looked up from germline, CDR1 is MNHEY and CDR2 is SVGAGI. The V gene lost 8 bases and the J gene lost 2 bases, with 10 bases spanning the gap. The CDR3 bases are TGTGCCAGCTGGAGAGATACCTACAATGAGCAGTTCTTC. Translation: CASWRDTYNEQFF.

V and J are TRBV7-2 and TRBJ1-3, with 7 bases that match TRBD1. V lost 6 bases to trimming and J lost 0 bases; unmatched junction nucleotides: 8. This CDR3 spans 16 amino acids. Germline CDR1 and CDR2: SGHTA and FQGNSA. CDR3 sequence: CASSRQGTVSGNTIYF. The CDR3 nucleotides are TGTGCCAGCAGTAGACAGGGTACGGTCTCTGGAAACACCATATATTTT.

This chain connects TRBV19 to TRBJ2-7; weak D call: TRBD1 (5 bases). The V and J ends lost 8 bases and 6 bases respectively, with 23 bases between them. The germline CDR1 and CDR2 sequences are LNHDA and SQIVND (reference sequence). The CDR3 covers 15 residues. CDR3 region: CASGSGSTVLGEQYF. Written as DNA, the CDR3 is TGTGCCAGTGGATCAGGGTCCACGGTTCTCGGCGAGCAGTACTTC.

The J gene is TRBJ1-2, the V gene TRBV19; D may be TRBD1 (6 bases). Trimming shortened V by 5 bases and J by 4 bases, and 11 bases separated the two germline ends. Germline CDR1 is LNHDA and CDR2 is SQIVND (reference sequence). CDR3 length: 13 residues. CDR3 sequence: CASSPDSVYGYTF. The CDR3 DNA reads TGTGCCAGTAGTCCGGACAGCGTCTATGGCTACACCTTC.

J is TRBJ2-1 and V is TRBV4-1, with a weak D call TRBD2 (5 bases). Germline V gene lookup returns CDR1 MGHRA and CDR2 YSYEKL. The CDR3 runs to 15 residues. Trimming took 0 bases from V and 1 from J, leaving 7 bases between them. As DNA, the CDR3 is TGCGCCAGCAGCCAAGAGGGAGCGTCCTACAATGAGCAGTTCTTC. This sequence encodes CASSQEGASYNEQFF.

This CDR3 is CASSSDRGLEKLFF. CDR3 in DNA: TGTGCCAGCAGCTCCGACAGGGGGCTTGAAAAACTGTTTTTT. The rearrangement joins TRBV5-4 to TRBJ1-4, with TRBD1 matching 10 bases. CDR3 length: 14 amino acids. Germline V gene lookup returns CDR1 SGHNT and CDR2 YYREEE (reference sequence). V shed 3 bases, J shed 7 bases, and the junction held 3 bases outside the gene matches.

This chain uses TRBV19 with TRBJ1-5, with 7 bases identical to TRBD1. The CDR3 is 14 residues long. J gave up 15 bases and V 5 bases, and 16 bases lay outside the gene matches. CDR1 and CDR2 from the germline V gene are LNHDA and SQIVND (reference sequence). This chain's CDR3 is CASSYDRAMISPHF. Here the CDR3 DNA reads TGTGCCAGTAGTTACGACAGGGCGATGATTTCCCCGCATTTT.

The chain links TRBV4-2 to TRBJ2-1; 13 bases agree with TRBD2. Per germline, CDR1 LGHNA and CDR2 YNFKEQ. Germline trimming cut 1 base from V and 9 bases from J; bases unmatched to any gene: 0. The CDR3 totals 14 residues. CDR3 sequence reads: CASSQGLAGGEQFF. CDR3 nucleotides: TGTGCCAGCAGCCAAGGACTAGCGGGGGGTGAGCAGTTCTTC.

The chain uses TRBV3-1 (or the pseudogene TRBV3-2) and TRBJ1-6, with a tentative D call TRBD1 (6 bases). Deletions cut 0 bases from V and 7 bases from J, with 10 bases between. The CDR3 covers 15 residues. CDR1 LGHDT and CDR2 YNNKEL come from the germline V gene (reference sequence). The CDR3 bases are TGTGCCAGCAGCCAAGATCCAGGGGCAAATTCACCCCTCCACTTT. Its protein is CASSQDPGANSPLHF.

The chain recombines TRBV19 with TRBJ2-7; TRBD2 aligns across 11 bases. CDR3 length: 18 amino acids. Germline V gene data show CDR1 as LNHDA and CDR2 as SQIVND (reference sequence). The J segment lost 4 bases and the V segment lost 3 bases, leaving 14 bases of the junction unmatched. CDR3 amino acids: CASSIAPILAGGLYEQYF. The CDR3 DNA is TGTGCCAGTAGTATTGCCCCGATCCTAGCGGGAGGCCTTTACGAGCAGTACTTC.

The chain couples TRBV18 to TRBJ1-5; D is uncertain. Germline CDR1 reads KGHSH; CDR2 reads LQKENI. The CDR3 consists of 16 residues. V was clipped by 3 bases and J by 1 base, with 13 bases between them. The CDR3 reads CASSPDPGQSNQPQHF. CDR3 DNA sequence: TGTGCCAGCTCACCCGACCCGGGTCAGAGCAATCAGCCCCAGCATTTT. Supplemented by reference TRBV18 and TRBJ1-5, the full variable domain reads NAGVMQNPRHLVRRRGQEARLRCSPMKGHSHVYWYRQLPEEGLKFMVYLQKENIIDESGMPKERFSAEFPKEGPSILRIQQVVRGDSAAYFCASSPDPGQSNQPQHFGDGTRLSIL.

This chain connects TRBV19 to TRBJ2-1; 9 positions agree with TRBD1. V was pared by 4 bases and J by 13 bases, with 8 bases of the junction left unmatched. There are 13 residues in the CDR3. The germline CDR1 and CDR2 sequences are LNHDA and SQIVND (reference sequence). The chain's CDR3 is CASSKATGGQQFF. The CDR3 DNA reads TGTGCCAGTAGTAAGGCAACAGGGGGCCAACAGTTCTTC.

DNA of the CDR3: TGTGCCAGTACAGAGTATAATTCACCCCTCCACTTT. Its protein product is CASTEYNSPLHF. The chain couples TRBV28 to TRBJ1-6, with no clear D. Germline-derived CDR1 and CDR2 are MDHEN and SYDVKM. The CDR3 runs 12 residues. V was clipped by 9 bases and J by 4 bases, with 7 bases between them.

This chain uses TRBV5-1 with TRBJ2-3, with 9 bases fitting TRBD1. In germline, CDR1 is SGHRS, CDR2 YFSETQ. V shed 2 bases, J shed 3 bases, and the junction held 13 bases outside the gene matches. The CDR3 totals 18 residues. The CDR3 reads CASSLQGAGSVVTDTQYF. CDR3 bases: TGCGCCAGCAGCTTACAGGGGGCTGGTTCAGTTGTAACAGATACGCAGTATTTT.

The chain is built from TRBV19 and TRBJ1-4; D ambiguous. CDR1 and CDR2 from the germline V gene are LNHDA and SQIVND (reference sequence). V dropped 2 bases and J dropped 2 bases, with 9 bases sitting between them. The CDR3 runs 15 residues. CDR3 region: CASSITPGTNEKLFF. In nucleotides, the CDR3 is TGTGCCAGTAGTATAACGCCGGGGACTAATGAAAAACTGTTTTTT.

The J gene is TRBJ2-5, the V gene TRBV28; 7 bases map to TRBD1. V was clipped by 6 bases and J by 9 bases; unmatched bases: 22. The V gene's germline CDR1 is MDHEN and CDR2 SYDVKM. The CDR3 runs to 17 residues. The chain's CDR3 is CASSAFGNLGQLEAQYF. In nucleotides, the CDR3 is TGTGCCAGCAGCGCTTTCGGGAACCTGGGACAGCTTGAGGCCCAGTACTTC.

The chain couples TRBV28 to TRBJ1-2; tentative D call: TRBD1 (5 bases). V lost 2 bases to trimming and J lost 5 bases, with 12 bases between them. Looked up from germline, CDR1 is MDHEN and CDR2 is SYDVKM. This CDR3 has 14 amino acids. The CDR3 bases are TGTGCCAGCAGTTTACGGCTCGGGGGTTATGGCTACACCTTC. This translates into CASSLRLGGYGYTF.

This clone was recorded a few times. The rearrangement uses TRBV29-1 and TRBJ2-5; 10 bases align to TRBD1. After removal of 7 bases from V and 5 bases from J, the junction contained 7 bases not matched to a gene. CDR1 SQVTM and CDR2 ANQGSEA come from the germline V gene. This CDR3 contains 13 residues. The CDR3 is CSGGQGGPETQYF. In nucleotides, the CDR3 is TGCAGCGGTGGACAGGGGGGCCCGGAGACCCAGTACTTC.

This clone occurred once. The chain employs TRBV9 and TRBJ1-5; D perhaps matches TRBD1 (6 bases). CDR3 length equals 14 residues. Trimming cost V 0 bases and J 7 bases, with 11 bases left between them. Germline values: CDR1 SGDLS, CDR2 YYNGEE. CDR3 in DNA: TGTGCCAGCAGCGTAGGGGACAATCGCCAGCCCCAGCATTTT. The encoded protein is CASSVGDNRQPQHF.

V gene TRBV24-1 combines with J gene TRBJ2-2, with D possibly being TRBD1 (6 bases). V was trimmed by 5 bases and J by 4 bases, leaving 13 bases between them. The CDR3 runs 15 residues. From germline, CDR1 is KGHDR and CDR2 SFDVKD. The CDR3 DNA follows: TGTGCCACCAGTGGTGGACAGCTAAGCACCGGGGAGCTGTTTTTT. It translates to CATSGGQLSTGELFF.

In this sample, this clone turned up once. The chain couples TRBV27 to TRBJ1-5; D is uncertain. The V and J ends lost 3 bases and 7 bases respectively, with 10 bases between them. Germline values: CDR1 MNHEY, CDR2 SMNVEV (reference sequence). CDR3 length equals 13 residues. The CDR3 reads CASSFSSRQPQHF. For the CDR3, the DNA is TGTGCCAGCAGTTTTTCGTCTCGGCAGCCCCAGCATTTT.

The CDR3 spells CASSNGQLVKLFF. CDR3 bases: TGTGCCAGCAGTAACGGACAGCTGGTAAAACTGTTTTTT. This chain joins TRBV12-3 or TRBV12-4 and TRBJ1-4; D perhaps matches TRBD1 (6 bases). The CDR3 runs to 13 residues. Trimming removed 5 bases at V and 10 bases at J, with 14 bases between.

The chain uses TRBV30 and TRBJ1-1; D is perhaps TRBD1 (5 bases). This CDR3 is built from 13 residues. CDR1 is GTSNPN and CDR2 is SVGIG in the germline V gene (reference sequence). Trimming left V 6 bases short and J 3 bases short, with 14 bases between. The CDR3 here is CACHMGRDTEAFF. The CDR3 DNA reads TGTGCCTGCCACATGGGGCGCGACACTGAAGCTTTCTTT.

This clone appeared a few times. Other DNA sequences in this specimen translate into the identical CDR3. The chain's CDR3 is CASSHSQGLNTEAFF. The CDR3 bases are TGCGCCAGCAGCCACTCACAGGGTTTGAACACTGAAGCTTTCTTT. The rearrangement uses TRBV4-1 and TRBJ1-1, with D possibly matching TRBD1 (6 bases). Trimming pared 3 bases from V and 0 bases from J, leaving 11 bases between. CDR1 is MGHRA, CDR2 YSYEKL, per germline. The CDR3 is 15 amino acids.

The V gene is TRBV6-5, the J gene TRBJ1-3, with D perhaps matching TRBD1 (5 bases). The V gene lost 6 bases and the J gene lost 3 bases, with 15 bases spanning the gap. This CDR3 spans 15 amino acids. CDR1 and CDR2 from the germline V gene are MNHEY and SVGAGI. The CDR3 is CASRDGGGGGNTIYF. CDR3 sequence (DNA): TGTGCCAGCAGAGATGGCGGGGGTGGTGGAAACACCATATATTTT.

This clone was detected only a few times. The chain employs TRBV18 and TRBJ1-1; tentatively, D is TRBD1 (6 bases). The CDR3 loop spans 11 amino acids. V was pared by 6 bases and J by 8 bases, with 10 bases between. Germline V gene sequence: CDR1 KGHSH, CDR2 LQKENI. In nucleotides, the CDR3 is TGTGCCAGCTCGTCAGACAGGGAAGCTTTCTTT. Translating gives CASSSDREAFF.

As concerns this clone: In the same sample, other DNA sequences code for this CDR3. V is TRBV18 and J is TRBJ1-3, with 7 nucleotides matching TRBD1. Germline lookup yields CDR1 KGHSH and CDR2 LQKENI. J gave up 0 bases and V 4 bases, and 0 bases lay outside the gene matches. CDR3 length equals 14 residues. The CDR3 sequence is CASSRDSSGNTIYF. The CDR3 DNA follows: TGTGCCAGCTCACGGGACAGCTCTGGAAACACCATATATTTT. Combining the CDR3 with reference TRBV18 and TRBJ1-3 gives the whole variable domain NAGVMQNPRHLVRRRGQEARLRCSPMKGHSHVYWYRQLPEEGLKFMVYLQKENIIDESGMPKERFSAEFPKEGPSILRIQQVVRGDSAAYFCASSRDSSGNTIYFGEGSWLTVV.

The rearrangement joins TRBV5-4 to TRBJ2-7, with D maybe TRBD2 (6 bases). V dropped 4 bases and J dropped 0 bases, with 14 bases sitting between them. The CDR3 contains 15 residues. CDR1 SGHNT and CDR2 YYREEE come from the germline V gene (reference sequence). CDR3 sequence reads: CASSPGTFSSYEQYF. CDR3 sequence (DNA): TGTGCCAGCAGCCCCGGGACTTTTAGCTCCTACGAGCAGTACTTC.

The chain couples TRBV28 to TRBJ2-7, with no clear D. From germline, CDR1 is MDHEN and CDR2 SYDVKM. With 4 bases removed from V and 3 bases from J, the gap between germline ends came to 7 bases. CDR3 length: 12 residues. CDR3 protein: CASSSQFYEQYF. The CDR3 bases are TGTGCCAGCAGTTCCCAATTCTACGAGCAGTACTTC.

The chain links TRBV4-1 to TRBJ1-1, with D tentatively TRBD1 (5 bases). The CDR3 runs 14 residues. V was trimmed by 1 base and J by 8 bases, leaving 14 bases between them. The germline V gene encodes CDR1 MGHRA and CDR2 YSYEKL. The CDR3 region is CASSQAGTFAEAFF. The CDR3 DNA reads as TGCGCCAGCAGCCAAGCCGGGACTTTCGCCGAAGCTTTCTTT.

The rearrangement links TRBV15 to TRBJ1-2; D is ambiguous. CDR3 length equals 16 residues. The V gene's germline CDR1 is LNHNV and CDR2 YYDKDF (reference sequence). V lost 1 base and J lost 4, with 16 bases in between. As DNA, the CDR3 is TGTGCCACCAGCAGAGGTCCGCCCTCCGGGTCCTATGGCTACACCTTC. This sequence encodes CATSRGPPSGSYGYTF.